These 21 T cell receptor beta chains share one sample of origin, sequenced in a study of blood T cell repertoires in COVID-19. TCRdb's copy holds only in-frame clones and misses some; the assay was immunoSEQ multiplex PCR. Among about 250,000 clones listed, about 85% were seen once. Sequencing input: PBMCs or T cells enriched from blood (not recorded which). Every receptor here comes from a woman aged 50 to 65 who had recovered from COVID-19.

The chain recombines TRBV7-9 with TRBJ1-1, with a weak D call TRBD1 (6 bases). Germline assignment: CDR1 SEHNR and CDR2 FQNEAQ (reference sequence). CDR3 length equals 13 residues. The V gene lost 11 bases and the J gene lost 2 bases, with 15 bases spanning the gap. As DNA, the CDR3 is TGTGCCTCTGGGGCAGGGGTTAACACTGAAGCTTTCTTT. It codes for CASGAGVNTEAFF.

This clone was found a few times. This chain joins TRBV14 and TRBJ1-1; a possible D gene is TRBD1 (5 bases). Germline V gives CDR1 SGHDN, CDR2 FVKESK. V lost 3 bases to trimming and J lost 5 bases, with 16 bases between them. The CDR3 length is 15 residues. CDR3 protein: CASSQGGHAGTEAFF. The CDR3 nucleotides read TGTGCCAGCAGCCAGGGTGGACATGCGGGGACTGAAGCTTTCTTT.

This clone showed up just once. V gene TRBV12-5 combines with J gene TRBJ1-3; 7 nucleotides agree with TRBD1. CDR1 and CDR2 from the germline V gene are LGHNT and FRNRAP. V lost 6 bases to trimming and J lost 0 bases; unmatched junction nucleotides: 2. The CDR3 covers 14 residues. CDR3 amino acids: CASGPGGSGNTIYF. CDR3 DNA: TGTGCTAGTGGGCCAGGGGGCTCTGGAAACACCATATATTTT. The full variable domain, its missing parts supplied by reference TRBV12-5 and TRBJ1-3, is DARVTQTPRHKVTEMGQEVTMRCQPILGHNTVFWYRQTMMQGLELLAYFRNRAPLDDSGMPKDRFSAEMPDATLATLKIQPSEPRDSAVYFCASGPGGSGNTIYFGEGSWLTVV.

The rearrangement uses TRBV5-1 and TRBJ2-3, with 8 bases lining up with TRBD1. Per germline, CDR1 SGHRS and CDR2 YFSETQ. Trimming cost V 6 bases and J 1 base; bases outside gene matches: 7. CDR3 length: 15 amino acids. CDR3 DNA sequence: TGCGCCAGCACCGGAGGGACAGGCGGCACAGATACGCAGTATTTT. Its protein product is CASTGGTGGTDTQYF.

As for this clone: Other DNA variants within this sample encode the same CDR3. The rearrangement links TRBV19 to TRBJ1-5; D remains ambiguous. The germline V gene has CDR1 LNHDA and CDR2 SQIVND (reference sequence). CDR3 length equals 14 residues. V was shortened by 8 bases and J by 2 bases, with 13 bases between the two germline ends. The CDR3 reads CASSPDKGNQPQHF. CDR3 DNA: TGTGCCAGTTCTCCCGACAAGGGCAATCAGCCCCAGCATTTT.

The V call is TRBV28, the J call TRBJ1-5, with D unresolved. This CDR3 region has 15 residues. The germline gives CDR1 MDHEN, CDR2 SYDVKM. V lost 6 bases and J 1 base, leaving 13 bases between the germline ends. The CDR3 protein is CASRKEGSSNQPQHF. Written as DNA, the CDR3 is TGTGCCAGCAGGAAGGAGGGATCGAGCAATCAGCCCCAGCATTTT.

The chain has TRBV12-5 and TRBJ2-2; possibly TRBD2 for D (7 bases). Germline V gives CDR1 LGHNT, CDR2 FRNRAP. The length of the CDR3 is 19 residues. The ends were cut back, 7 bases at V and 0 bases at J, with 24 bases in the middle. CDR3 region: CASASGRGGGLANTGELFF. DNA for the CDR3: TGTGCTAGTGCCTCCGGTAGGGGGGGAGGCCTGGCGAACACCGGGGAGCTGTTTTTT.

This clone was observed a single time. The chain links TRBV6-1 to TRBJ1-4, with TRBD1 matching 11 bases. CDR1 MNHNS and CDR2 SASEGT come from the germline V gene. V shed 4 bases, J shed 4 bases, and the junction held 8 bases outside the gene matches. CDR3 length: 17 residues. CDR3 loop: CASSAGTGGPVNEKLFF. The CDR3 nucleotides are TGTGCCAGCAGTGCAGGGACAGGGGGTCCGGTTAATGAAAAACTGTTTTTT.

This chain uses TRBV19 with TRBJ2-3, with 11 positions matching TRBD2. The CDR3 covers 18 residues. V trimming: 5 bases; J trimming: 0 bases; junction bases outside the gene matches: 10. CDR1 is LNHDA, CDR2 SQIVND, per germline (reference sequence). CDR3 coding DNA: TGTGCCAGTAGTCCCCGGCTACTAGCGGGGGCTAGCACAGATACGCAGTATTTT. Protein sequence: CASSPRLLAGASTDTQYF.

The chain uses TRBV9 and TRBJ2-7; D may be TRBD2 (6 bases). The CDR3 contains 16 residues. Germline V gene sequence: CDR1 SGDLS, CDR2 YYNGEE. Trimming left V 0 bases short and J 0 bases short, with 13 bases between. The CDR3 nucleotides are TGTGCCAGCAGCGTAGGATCGAGCGGGTCCTCCTACGAGCAGTACTTC. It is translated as CASSVGSSGSSYEQYF.

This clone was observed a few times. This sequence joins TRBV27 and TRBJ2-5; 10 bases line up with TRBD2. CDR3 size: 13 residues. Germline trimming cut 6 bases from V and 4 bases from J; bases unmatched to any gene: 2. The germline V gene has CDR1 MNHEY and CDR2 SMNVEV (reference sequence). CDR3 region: CASRIAGGETQYF. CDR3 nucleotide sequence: TGTGCCAGCAGGATAGCGGGAGGAGAGACCCAGTACTTC.

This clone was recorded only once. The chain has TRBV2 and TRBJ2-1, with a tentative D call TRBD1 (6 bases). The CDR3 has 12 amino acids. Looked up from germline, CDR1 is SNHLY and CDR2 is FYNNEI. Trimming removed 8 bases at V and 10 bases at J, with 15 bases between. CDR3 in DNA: TGTGCCAGCGTACAGACAGGCCTCGAGCAGTTCTTC. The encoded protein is CASVQTGLEQFF.

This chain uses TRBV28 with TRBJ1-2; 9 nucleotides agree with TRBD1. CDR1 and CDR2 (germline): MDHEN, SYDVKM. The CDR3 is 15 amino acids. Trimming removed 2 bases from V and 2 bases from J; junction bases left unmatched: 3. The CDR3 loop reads CASSLTGGANYGYTF. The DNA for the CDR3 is TGTGCCAGCAGTTTAACAGGGGGCGCAAACTATGGCTACACCTTC.

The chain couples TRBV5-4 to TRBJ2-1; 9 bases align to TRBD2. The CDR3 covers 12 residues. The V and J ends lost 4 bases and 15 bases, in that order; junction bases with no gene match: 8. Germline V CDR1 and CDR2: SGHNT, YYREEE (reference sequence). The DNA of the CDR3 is TGTGCCAGCAGCCGCGCTAGCGGGATTCTGTTCTTC. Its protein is CASSRASGILFF.

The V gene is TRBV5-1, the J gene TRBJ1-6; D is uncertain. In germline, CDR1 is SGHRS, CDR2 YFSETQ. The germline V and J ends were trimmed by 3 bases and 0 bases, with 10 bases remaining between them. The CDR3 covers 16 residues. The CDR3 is CASSSGGGSYNSPLHF. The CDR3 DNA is TGCGCCAGCAGCTCTGGAGGTGGCTCCTATAATTCACCCCTCCACTTT. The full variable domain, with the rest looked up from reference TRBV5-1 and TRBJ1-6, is KAGVTQTPRYLIKTRGQQVTLSCSPISGHRSVSWYQQTPGQGLQFLFEYFSETQRNKGNFPGRFSGRQFSNSRSEMNVSTLELGDSALYLCASSSGGGSYNSPLHFGNGTRLTVT.

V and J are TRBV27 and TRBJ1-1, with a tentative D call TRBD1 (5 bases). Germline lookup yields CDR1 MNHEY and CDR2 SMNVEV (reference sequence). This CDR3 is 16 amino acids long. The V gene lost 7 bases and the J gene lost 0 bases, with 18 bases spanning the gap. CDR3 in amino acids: CASNFSPPGVNTEAFF. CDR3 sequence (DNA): TGTGCCAGCAATTTTTCACCGCCGGGGGTGAACACTGAAGCTTTCTTT.

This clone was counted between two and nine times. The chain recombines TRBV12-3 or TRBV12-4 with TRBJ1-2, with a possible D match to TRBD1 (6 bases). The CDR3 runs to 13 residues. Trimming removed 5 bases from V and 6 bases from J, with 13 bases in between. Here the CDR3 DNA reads TGTGCCAGCAGTCCCAGGACAGACGATGGCTACACCTTC. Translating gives CASSPRTDDGYTF.

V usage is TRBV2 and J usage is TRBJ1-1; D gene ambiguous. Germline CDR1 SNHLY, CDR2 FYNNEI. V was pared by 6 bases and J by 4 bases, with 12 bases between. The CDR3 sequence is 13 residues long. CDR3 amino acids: CASRTTDFTEAFF. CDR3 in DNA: TGTGCCAGCAGGACCACAGATTTCACTGAAGCTTTCTTT.

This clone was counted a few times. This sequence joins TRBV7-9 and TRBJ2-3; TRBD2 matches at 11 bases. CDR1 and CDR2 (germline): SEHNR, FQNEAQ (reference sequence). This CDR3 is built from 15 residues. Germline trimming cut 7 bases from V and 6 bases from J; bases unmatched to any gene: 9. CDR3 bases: TGTGCCAGCACCCAACTAGCGGGAGCAGCCGATACGCAGTATTTT. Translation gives CASTQLAGAADTQYF. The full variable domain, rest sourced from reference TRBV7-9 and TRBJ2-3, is DTGVSQNPRHKITKRGQNVTFRCDPISEHNRLYWYRQTLGQGPEFLTYFQNEAQLEKSRLLSDRFSAERPKGSFSTLEIQRTEQGDSAMYLCASTQLAGAADTQYFGPGTRLTVL.

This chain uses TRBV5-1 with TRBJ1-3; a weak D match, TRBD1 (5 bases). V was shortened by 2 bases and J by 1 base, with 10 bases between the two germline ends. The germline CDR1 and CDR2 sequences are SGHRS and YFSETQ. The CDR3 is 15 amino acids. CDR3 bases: TGCGCCAGCAGCTTTTGGGGGGGATCTGGAAACACCATATATTTT. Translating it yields CASSFWGGSGNTIYF. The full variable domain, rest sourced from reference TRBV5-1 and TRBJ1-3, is KAGVTQTPRYLIKTRGQQVTLSCSPISGHRSVSWYQQTPGQGLQFLFEYFSETQRNKGNFPGRFSGRQFSNSRSEMNVSTLELGDSALYLCASSFWGGSGNTIYFGEGSWLTVV.

CDR3 amino acids: CASSLSGQGGYTF. The CDR3 bases are TGTGCCAGCAGCTTATCTGGACAGGGGGGCTACACCTTC. This chain links TRBV7-2 with TRBJ1-2; 9 bases align to TRBD1. Germline V gene data show CDR1 as SGHTA and CDR2 as FQGNSA. This CDR3 comprises 13 residues. Trimming took 2 bases from V and 8 from J; bases not matched to a gene: 3. Looking up the rest from reference TRBV7-2 and TRBJ1-2 gives the full variable domain: GAGVSQSPSNKVTEKGKDVELRCDPISGHTALYWYRQSLGQGLEFLIYFQGNSAPDKSGLPSDRFSAERTGGSVSTLTIQRTQQEDSAVYLCASSLSGQGGYTFGSGTRLTVV.